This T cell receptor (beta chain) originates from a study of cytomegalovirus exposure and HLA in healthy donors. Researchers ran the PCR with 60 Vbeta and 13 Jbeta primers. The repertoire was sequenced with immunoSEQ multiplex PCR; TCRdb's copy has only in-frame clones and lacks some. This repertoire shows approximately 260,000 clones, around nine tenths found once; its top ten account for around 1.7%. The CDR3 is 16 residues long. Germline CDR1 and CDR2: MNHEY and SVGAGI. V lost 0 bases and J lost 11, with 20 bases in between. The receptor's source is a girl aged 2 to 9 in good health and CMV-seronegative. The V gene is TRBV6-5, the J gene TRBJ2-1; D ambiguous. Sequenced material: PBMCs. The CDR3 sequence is CASSYSTGSTGWKQFF. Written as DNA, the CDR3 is TGTGCCAGCAGTTACTCGACCGGGTCGACCGGCTGGAAGCAGTTCTTC.